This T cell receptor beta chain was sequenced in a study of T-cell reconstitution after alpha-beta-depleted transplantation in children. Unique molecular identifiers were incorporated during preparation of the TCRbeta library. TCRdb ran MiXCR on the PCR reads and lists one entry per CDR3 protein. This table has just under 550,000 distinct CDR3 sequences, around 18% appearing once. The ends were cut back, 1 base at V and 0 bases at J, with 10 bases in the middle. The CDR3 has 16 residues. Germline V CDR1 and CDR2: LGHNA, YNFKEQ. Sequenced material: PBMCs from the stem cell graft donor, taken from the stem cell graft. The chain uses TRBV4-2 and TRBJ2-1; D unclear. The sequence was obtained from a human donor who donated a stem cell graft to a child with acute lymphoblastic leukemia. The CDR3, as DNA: TGTGCCAGCAGCCAAGTGGCTGAGAGCTCCTACAATGAGCAGTTCTTC. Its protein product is CASSQVAESSYNEQFF.